This is a list of T cell receptor beta chains from one sample in a study of control samples from healthy donors and cancer patients. Clones were read by immunoSEQ multiplex PCR, and TCRdb kept only the in-frame ones, dropping some. The sample carries around 68,000 clones, under 85% recorded once. What was sequenced was blood. The receptors originated from a man aged 60 to 69 in good health. Each CDR3 is given with its conserved first and last residue. Fields, in order: D gene, J gene, clone size, V gene, CDR3 protein, CDR3 DNA. The D gene is left open where the match is weak. Size is omitted from some rows. Given values are once, few, many or a class for expanded clones.

D gene: TRBD1
J gene: TRBJ2-5
clone size: -
V gene: TRBV18
CDR3 protein: CASSPTGGGIKTQYF
CDR3 DNA: TGTGCCAGCTCACCCACAGGGGGAGGAATAAAGACCCAGTACTTC

D gene: TRBD1
J gene: TRBJ2-1
clone size: -
V gene: TRBV2
CDR3 protein: CASSEGTGVPYNEQFF
CDR3 DNA: TGTGCCAGCAGTGAAGGGACAGGGGTACCCTACAATGAGCAGTTCTTC

D gene: -
J gene: TRBJ2-1
clone size: once
V gene: TRBV7-3
CDR3 protein: CASSLTPASNEQFF
CDR3 DNA: TGTGCCAGCAGCTTAACGCCAGCATCCAATGAGCAGTTCTTC

D gene: TRBD2
J gene: TRBJ2-3
clone size: -
V gene: TRBV15
CDR3 protein: CATSRRLAGVADTQYF
CDR3 DNA: TGTGCCACCAGCAGAAGGCTAGCGGGAGTCGCAGATACGCAGTATTTT

D gene: TRBD2
J gene: TRBJ2-7
clone size: -
V gene: TRBV4-3
CDR3 protein: CASSQDLSGSSYEQYF
CDR3 DNA: TGCGCCAGCAGCCAAGATCTCAGCGGGAGCTCCTACGAGCAGTACTTC

D gene: -
J gene: TRBJ2-2
clone size: many
V gene: TRBV28
CDR3 protein: CASSRIAGLTGELFF
CDR3 DNA: TGTGCCAGCAGTAGAATAGCAGGCCTCACCGGGGAGCTGTTTTTT

D gene: -
J gene: TRBJ2-7
clone size: -
V gene: TRBV5-4
CDR3 protein: CASSSTYEQYF
CDR3 DNA: TGTGCCAGCAGCTCCACCTACGAGCAGTACTTC

D gene: -
J gene: TRBJ1-2
clone size: -
V gene: TRBV10-1
CDR3 protein: CASSEFGAGHYGYTF
CDR3 DNA: TGCGCCAGCAGTGAGTTCGGGGCAGGCCACTATGGCTACACCTTC

D gene: -
J gene: TRBJ2-1
clone size: -
V gene: TRBV7-8
CDR3 protein: CASSSLDGFGNEQFF
CDR3 DNA: TGTGCCAGCAGCTCTCTAGACGGATTCGGTAATGAGCAGTTCTTC

D gene: -
J gene: TRBJ2-3
clone size: few
V gene: TRBV6-5
CDR3 protein: CASSSPATDTQYF
CDR3 DNA: TGTGCCAGCAGCTCCCCGGCCACAGATACGCAGTATTTT

D gene: TRBD2
J gene: TRBJ2-7
clone size: -
V gene: TRBV9
CDR3 protein: CASSGGLAGDEQYF
CDR3 DNA: TGTGCCAGCAGCGGGGGACTAGCGGGAGACGAGCAGTACTTC

D gene: -
J gene: TRBJ2-1
clone size: -
V gene: TRBV12-3/TRBV12-4
CDR3 protein: CASSQLGYNEQFF
CDR3 DNA: TGTGCCAGCAGTCAACTAGGCTACAATGAGCAGTTCTTC

D gene: TRBD2
J gene: TRBJ2-5
clone size: -
V gene: TRBV28
CDR3 protein: CASSFLAGSQETQYF
CDR3 DNA: TGTGCCAGCAGTTTTTTAGCGGGATCACAAGAGACCCAGTACTTC

D gene: -
J gene: TRBJ2-5
clone size: -
V gene: TRBV14
CDR3 protein: CASRKRPQETQYF
CDR3 DNA: TGTGCCAGCAGGAAGCGTCCCCAAGAGACCCAGTACTTC

D gene: -
J gene: TRBJ2-1
clone size: -
V gene: TRBV4-3
CDR3 protein: CASSQGSSYNEQFF
CDR3 DNA: TGCGCCAGCAGCCAAGGGAGCTCCTACAATGAGCAGTTCTTC

D gene: -
J gene: TRBJ1-6
clone size: few
V gene: TRBV7-2
CDR3 protein: CASRSRAGGGSPLHF
CDR3 DNA: TGTGCCAGCAGGTCCCGGGCGGGTGGAGGATCACCCCTCCACTTT

D gene: -
J gene: TRBJ1-6
clone size: few
V gene: TRBV7-2
CDR3 protein: CASSHLVGRSSYNSPLHF
CDR3 DNA: TGTGCCAGCAGCCACCTTGTGGGCAGGAGCTCCTATAATTCACCCCTCCACTTT

D gene: TRBD2
J gene: TRBJ2-7
clone size: -
V gene: TRBV6-5
CDR3 protein: CASSWTSGSLYEQYF
CDR3 DNA: TGTGCCAGCAGCTGGACTAGCGGGAGTCTTTACGAGCAGTACTTC

D gene: -
J gene: TRBJ2-7
clone size: -
V gene: TRBV18
CDR3 protein: CASSPARGSYEQYF
CDR3 DNA: TGTGCCAGCTCACCAGCAAGGGGCTCCTACGAGCAGTACTTC

D gene: -
J gene: TRBJ1-2
clone size: -
V gene: TRBV20-1
CDR3 protein: CSASDEEGRGGYTF
CDR3 DNA: TGCAGTGCTAGTGATGAGGAGGGGCGCGGCGGCTACACCTTC

D gene: -
J gene: TRBJ2-3
clone size: -
V gene: TRBV4-3
CDR3 protein: CASSQDWNAGSTDTQYF
CDR3 DNA: TGCGCCAGCAGCCAAGATTGGAATGCGGGAAGCACAGATACGCAGTATTTT

D gene: -
J gene: TRBJ2-2
clone size: -
V gene: TRBV7-9
CDR3 protein: CASSTAGTPYTGELFF
CDR3 DNA: TGTGCCAGCAGCACCGCCGGGACTCCATACACCGGGGAGCTGTTTTTT

D gene: -
J gene: TRBJ2-7
clone size: -
V gene: TRBV29-1
CDR3 protein: CSVETGEVYEQYF
CDR3 DNA: TGCAGCGTTGAAACGGGAGAGGTATACGAGCAGTACTTC

D gene: TRBD1
J gene: TRBJ2-1
clone size: -
V gene: TRBV6-5
CDR3 protein: CASSSRRTGIYNEQFF
CDR3 DNA: TGTGCCAGCAGTTCCCGCAGGACAGGGATCTACAATGAGCAGTTCTTC

D gene: TRBD2
J gene: TRBJ2-1
clone size: -
V gene: TRBV5-1
CDR3 protein: CASSPTSGRHNEQFF
CDR3 DNA: TGCGCCAGCAGCCCGACTAGCGGGAGACACAATGAGCAGTTCTTC

D gene: TRBD1
J gene: TRBJ2-5
clone size: -
V gene: TRBV7-9
CDR3 protein: CASSPGYGTGIQETQYF
CDR3 DNA: TGTGCCAGCAGCCCAGGTTATGGGACAGGCATCCAAGAGACCCAGTACTTC

D gene: TRBD1
J gene: TRBJ1-1
clone size: few
V gene: TRBV5-1
CDR3 protein: CASSRTGVTEAFF
CDR3 DNA: TGCGCCAGCAGCAGAACAGGGGTGACTGAAGCTTTCTTT

D gene: -
J gene: TRBJ2-7
clone size: -
V gene: TRBV27
CDR3 protein: CASSLAVGGSYEQYF
CDR3 DNA: TGTGCCAGCAGTTTGGCCGTAGGTGGCTCCTACGAGCAGTACTTC

D gene: -
J gene: TRBJ2-7
clone size: -
V gene: TRBV18
CDR3 protein: CASSSSTGPEQYF
CDR3 DNA: TGTGCCAGCTCATCCAGTACAGGGCCCGAGCAGTACTTC

D gene: -
J gene: TRBJ2-1
clone size: -
V gene: TRBV19
CDR3 protein: CASTPGHQIPNEQFF
CDR3 DNA: TGTGCCAGTACCCCGGGACACCAGATTCCAAATGAGCAGTTCTTC

D gene: -
J gene: TRBJ1-6
clone size: -
V gene: TRBV11-2
CDR3 protein: CASSFSRGRGNSPLHF
CDR3 DNA: TGTGCCAGCAGCTTCAGCAGGGGCCGAGGTAATTCACCCCTCCACTTT

D gene: -
J gene: TRBJ2-6
clone size: -
V gene: TRBV19
CDR3 protein: CASKRSGANVLTF
CDR3 DNA: TGTGCCAGTAAACGCTCTGGGGCCAACGTCCTGACTTTC

D gene: -
J gene: TRBJ2-7
clone size: -
V gene: TRBV28
CDR3 protein: CASSPDSYEQYF
CDR3 DNA: TGTGCCAGCAGCCCCGACTCCTACGAGCAGTACTTC

D gene: -
J gene: TRBJ2-1
clone size: -
V gene: TRBV6-2/TRBV6-3
CDR3 protein: CASSYVGTLSDEQFF
CDR3 DNA: TGTGCCAGCAGTTATGTGGGGACTCTCAGCGATGAGCAGTTCTTC

D gene: -
J gene: TRBJ2-2
clone size: -
V gene: TRBV9
CDR3 protein: CASSVGARGNTGELFF
CDR3 DNA: TGTGCCAGCAGCGTAGGAGCGCGGGGGAACACCGGGGAGCTGTTTTTT

D gene: -
J gene: TRBJ1-2
clone size: -
V gene: TRBV7-2
CDR3 protein: CASSLAGPNYGYTF
CDR3 DNA: TGTGCCAGCAGCTTAGCCGGCCCTAACTATGGCTACACCTTC

D gene: TRBD2
J gene: TRBJ2-7
clone size: -
V gene: TRBV20-1
CDR3 protein: CSAIAGYEQYF
CDR3 DNA: TGCAGTGCTATAGCGGGGTACGAGCAGTACTTC

D gene: TRBD1
J gene: TRBJ2-3
clone size: -
V gene: TRBV6-5
CDR3 protein: CASSRGQGSDTQYF
CDR3 DNA: TGTGCCAGCAGTCGCGGACAGGGTTCAGATACGCAGTATTTT

D gene: TRBD2
J gene: TRBJ2-2
clone size: few
V gene: TRBV7-8
CDR3 protein: CASSRGAGELFF
CDR3 DNA: TGTGCCAGCAGCCGGGGGGCCGGGGAGCTGTTTTTT

D gene: TRBD1
J gene: TRBJ1-6
clone size: -
V gene: TRBV6-1
CDR3 protein: CASSEQGVLRAPLHF
CDR3 DNA: TGTGCCAGCAGTGAGCAGGGGGTCCTCAGGGCACCCCTCCACTTT

D gene: -
J gene: TRBJ1-6
clone size: few
V gene: TRBV6-2/TRBV6-3
CDR3 protein: CASSYSENSPLHF
CDR3 DNA: TGTGCCAGCAGTTACTCGGAAAATTCACCCCTCCACTTT

D gene: TRBD2
J gene: TRBJ2-1
clone size: -
V gene: TRBV6-1
CDR3 protein: CASSERTSGIYNEQFF
CDR3 DNA: TGTGCCAGCAGTGAACGGACTAGCGGGATCTACAATGAGCAGTTCTTC

D gene: -
J gene: TRBJ2-1
clone size: -
V gene: TRBV15
CDR3 protein: CATSRDFGGAYNEQFF
CDR3 DNA: TGTGCCACCAGCAGAGATTTTGGGGGAGCCTACAATGAGCAGTTCTTC

D gene: -
J gene: TRBJ1-5
clone size: once
V gene: TRBV2
CDR3 protein: CASNKGKFQPQHF
CDR3 DNA: TGTGCCAGCAATAAGGGGAAGTTTCAGCCCCAGCATTTT

D gene: -
J gene: TRBJ1-6
clone size: few
V gene: TRBV19
CDR3 protein: CASRRGPEVTSPLHF
CDR3 DNA: TGTGCCAGTAGAAGGGGACCCGAGGTTACCTCACCCCTCCACTTT

D gene: TRBD2
J gene: TRBJ2-2
clone size: -
V gene: TRBV28
CDR3 protein: CASSSASGTGELFF
CDR3 DNA: TGTGCCAGCAGTTCGGCTAGCGGCACCGGGGAGCTGTTTTTT

D gene: -
J gene: TRBJ2-7
clone size: -
V gene: TRBV18
CDR3 protein: CASSPGSTPSYEQYF
CDR3 DNA: TGTGCCAGCTCACCCGGGTCCACACCTAGCTACGAGCAGTACTTC